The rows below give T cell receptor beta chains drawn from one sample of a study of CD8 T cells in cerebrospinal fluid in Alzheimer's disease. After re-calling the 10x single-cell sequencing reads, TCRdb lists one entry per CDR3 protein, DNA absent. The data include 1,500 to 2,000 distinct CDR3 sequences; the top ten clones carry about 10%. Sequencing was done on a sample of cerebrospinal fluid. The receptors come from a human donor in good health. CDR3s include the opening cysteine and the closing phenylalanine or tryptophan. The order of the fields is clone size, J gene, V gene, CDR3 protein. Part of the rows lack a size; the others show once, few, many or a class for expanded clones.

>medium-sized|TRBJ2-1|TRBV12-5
CASGLGVKIDEQFF
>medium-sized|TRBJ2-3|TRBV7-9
CASTWVDTQYF
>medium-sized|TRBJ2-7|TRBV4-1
CASSHRLAGAYEQYF
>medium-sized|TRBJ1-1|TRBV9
CASSPGQSTEAFF
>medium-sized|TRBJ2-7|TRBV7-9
CASSLQEEVEQYF
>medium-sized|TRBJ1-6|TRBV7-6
CASSLQDRPTGNSPLHF
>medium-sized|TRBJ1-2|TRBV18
CASSPWTVPNYGYTF
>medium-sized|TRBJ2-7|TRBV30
CALLEGPYEQYF
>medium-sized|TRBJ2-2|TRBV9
CASSVQGLAGELFF
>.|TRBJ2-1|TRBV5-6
CASSLLRTSGSSYNEQFF
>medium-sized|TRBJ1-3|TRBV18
CASSRQWGKGNTIYF
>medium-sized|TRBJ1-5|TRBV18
CASSPFGRTNQPQHF
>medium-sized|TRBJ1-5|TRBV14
CASSQENRDRGNQPQHF
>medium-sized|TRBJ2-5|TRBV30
CAWGAQETQYF
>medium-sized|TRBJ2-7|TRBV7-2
CASSFGTSGGTYEQYF
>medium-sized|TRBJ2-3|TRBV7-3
CASSEGGATTDTQYF
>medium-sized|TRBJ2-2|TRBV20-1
CSAPRGSGGNTGELFF
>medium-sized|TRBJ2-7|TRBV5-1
CASSSAGSGEQYF
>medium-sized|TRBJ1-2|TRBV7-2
CASSLIGGGVDGYTF
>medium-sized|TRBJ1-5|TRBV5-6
CASSLVGSPQHF
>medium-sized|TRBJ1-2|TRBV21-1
CATPKGPGWRGYTF
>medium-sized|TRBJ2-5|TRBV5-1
CASSLGAPGETQYF
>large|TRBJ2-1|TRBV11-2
CASSQDWREHIPSYNEQFF
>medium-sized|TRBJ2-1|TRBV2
CASSDLAGGYNEQFF
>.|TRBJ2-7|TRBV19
CASSIVHQWGQGAYEQYF
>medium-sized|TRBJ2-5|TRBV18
CASSSSGYQETQYF
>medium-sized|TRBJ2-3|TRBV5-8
CASSQMDSGTDTQYF
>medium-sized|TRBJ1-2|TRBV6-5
CASSTGVGYTF
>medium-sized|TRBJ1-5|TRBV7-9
CASSPGGRGNQPQHF
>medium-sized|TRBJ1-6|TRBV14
CASSQEAGQGAYNSPLHF
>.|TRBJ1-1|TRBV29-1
CSVGDRVEAFF
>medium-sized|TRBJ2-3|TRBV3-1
CASSQRAGAVDTQYF
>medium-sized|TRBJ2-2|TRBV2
CASSGTVNTGELFF
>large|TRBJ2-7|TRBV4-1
CASSPRGAAGTGGLRDYEQYF
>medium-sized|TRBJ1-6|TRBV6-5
CASSYPGQGLHF
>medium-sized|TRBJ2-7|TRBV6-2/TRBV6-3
CASSYEHEQYF
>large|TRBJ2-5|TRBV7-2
CASSLSRQETQYF
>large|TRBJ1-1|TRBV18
CASSLDSPEAFF
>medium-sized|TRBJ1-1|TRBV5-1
CASNPEETLNTEAFF
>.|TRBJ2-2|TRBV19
CASSPRTSGENTGELFF
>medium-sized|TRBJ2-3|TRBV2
CASSDGTGGTDTQYF
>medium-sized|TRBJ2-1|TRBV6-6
CASSYSTPLAAYNEQFF